This note documents a single T cell receptor beta chain sequence. Which antigen it targets is not known. Qualities for individual bases were not recorded, and no much larger clone is one base off. The germline V gene provides CDR1 SNHLY and CDR2 FYNNEI. Taken from cysteine to phenylalanine, the CDR3 has 12 residues. Just CDR3 DNA is preserved here, 36 bases in frame from base 1. V has 2 bases trimmed and J has 8 bases trimmed; junction bases matching no gene number 0. The data originate from a study of blood T cell repertoires in COVID-19 (dated by TCRdb to 2018 to 2021). The study in broad terms: Samples covering the acute and convalescent phases of COVID-19 were provided by collaborators in the United States, Italy and Spain. The prospective study material was composed of cDNA or gDNA derived from T cells, B-cell-depleted T cells, or PBMCs. Subjects who had been exposed to COVID-19, were actively infected with it, or had recovered from it provided the deeply sampled blood TCRbeta repertoires that made up the dataset. The repertoires were released in a freely available public database intended as a resource for research on the immune response to SARS-CoV-2. Samples came from the ongoing ImmuneRACE study (first 160 participants) plus 1,254 subjects from 6 global collaborators. Sample metadata almost always included a de-identified subject ID, COVID-19 status, age in years and sex. HLA class I and class II types, where available, came from metadata supplied by the sample provider rather than from assay-based typing. Summary of the overall study and its limitations: How much clinical and demographic metadata was included differed by source and by participant, and the metadata was provided uncurated.

The collaborating institutions used their own protocols to collect whole blood in K2EDTA tubes. For TCRbeta analysis, collaborators shipped samples in one of three forms: frozen whole blood, isolated PBMCs, or DNA extracted from either of those sample types. The immunoSEQ Assay, a bias-controlled multiplex PCR, was used to amplify TCRbeta CDR3 regions from genomic DNA. For the original study's pipeline: Nucleated cell counts per sample were estimated from amplification of reference gene primers within the assay. To quantify the absolute abundance of each unique TCRbeta CDR3 rearrangement, sequence reads were collapsed and filtered. For each sample, productive Simpson clonality was calculated by taking the square root of Simpson's diversity index across productive rearrangements. Entries here come from immuneACCESS through TCRdb and include only in-frame sequences with V and J called. Some clones fail to appear in such tables; in the studies checked, an unresolved V gene covers under half of the shortfall, and the cause of the remainder is unknown. V, J and clone size were drawn from that table, and D and trimming were deduced from the DNA. The sample table lists approximately 50,000 clones, roughly 88% of them with a count of one. The top ten hold 3% to 3.5% of the sample.

Sequencing was carried out using peripheral blood. Recombination joined TRBV2 with TRBJ2-3; a stretch of 8 junction bases matches TRBD2. The source of this sequence is a human donor in a cohort sampled during active COVID-19. The CDR3 here reads CASSELAGTQYF. The DNA sequence follows: TGTGCCAGCAGTGAACTAGCGGGTACGCAGTATTTT.